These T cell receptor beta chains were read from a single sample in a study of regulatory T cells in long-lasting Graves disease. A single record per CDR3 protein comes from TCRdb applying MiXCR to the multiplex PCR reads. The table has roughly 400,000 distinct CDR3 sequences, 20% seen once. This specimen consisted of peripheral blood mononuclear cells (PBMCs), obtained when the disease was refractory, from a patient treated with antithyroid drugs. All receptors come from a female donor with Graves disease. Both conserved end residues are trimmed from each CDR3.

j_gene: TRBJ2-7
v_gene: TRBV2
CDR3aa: ASRAVAYEQY

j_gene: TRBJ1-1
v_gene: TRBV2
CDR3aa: ASSGVENTEAF

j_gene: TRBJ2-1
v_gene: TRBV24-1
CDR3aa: ATSELAGLEQF

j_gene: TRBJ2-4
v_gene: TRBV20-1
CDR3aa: SARTRGGAKNIQY

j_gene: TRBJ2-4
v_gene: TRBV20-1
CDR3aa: SASADLATSADLAKDIQY

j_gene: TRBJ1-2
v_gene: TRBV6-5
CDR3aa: ASSYSDSDFYGYT

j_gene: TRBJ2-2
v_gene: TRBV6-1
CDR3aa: ASSNVFERRNTGELF

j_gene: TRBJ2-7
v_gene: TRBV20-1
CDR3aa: SATPGTGGYEQY

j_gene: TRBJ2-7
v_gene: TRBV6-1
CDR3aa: ASSAGPLDRSYEQY

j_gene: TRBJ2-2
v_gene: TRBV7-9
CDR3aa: ASSYSTSGRNTGELF

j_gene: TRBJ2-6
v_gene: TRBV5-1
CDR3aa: ASSLGGTGANVLT

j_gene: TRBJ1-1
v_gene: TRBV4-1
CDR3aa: ASSQATGTQRNEAF

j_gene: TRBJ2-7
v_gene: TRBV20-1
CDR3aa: SASPISYEQY

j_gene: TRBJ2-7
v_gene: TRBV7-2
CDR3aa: ASSLSPGLAGAYEQY

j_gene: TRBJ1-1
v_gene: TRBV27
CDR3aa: ASSLRDSGNTEAF

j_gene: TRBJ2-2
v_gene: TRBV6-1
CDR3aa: ASTSPTSGRFTGELF

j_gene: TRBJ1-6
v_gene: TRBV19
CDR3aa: ASSIVADGLSPLH

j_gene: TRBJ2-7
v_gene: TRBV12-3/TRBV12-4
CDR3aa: ASSSRRQRLYEQY

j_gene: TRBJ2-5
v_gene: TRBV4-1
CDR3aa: ASSQDWPAAQETQY

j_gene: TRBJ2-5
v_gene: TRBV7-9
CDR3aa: ASSLDLLGRETQY